These 22 T cell receptor beta chains were sequenced from one sample in a study of T cell clonotyping in hematopoietic cell transplantation. TCRdb keeps only in-frame clones here, not all; method: immunoSEQ multiplex PCR. The table records 15,000 to 20,000 clones, around 90% of them present only once. The sequencing sample was made of peripheral blood mononuclear cells. These receptors came from a man aged 40-49 years in good health. Some clones in this sample may be carry-over from other donors' samples.

This clone was observed a few times. The chain uses TRBV29-1 and TRBJ2-7; D is uncertain. V was shortened by 6 bases and J by 7 bases, with 13 bases between the two germline ends. In germline, CDR1 is SQVTM, CDR2 ANQGSEA. CDR3 size: 11 residues. In DNA form, the CDR3 reads TGCAGCGTCACAATCTCCGGAGAGCAGTACTTC. As protein: CSVTISGEQYF.

This clone was seen only a few times. This rearrangement joins TRBV5-1 to TRBJ2-3; perhaps TRBD1 as D (5 bases). CDR1 SGHRS and CDR2 YFSETQ come from the germline V gene. The ends were cut back, 4 bases at V and 4 bases at J, with 13 bases in the middle. The length of the CDR3 is 14 residues. The CDR3 DNA sequence: TGCGCCAGCAGCCCCTTGGGGCCAGCAGATACGCAGTATTTT. Protein: CASSPLGPADTQYF.

This chain connects TRBV6-5 to TRBJ2-3; the match to TRBD2 covers 9 bases. Trimming at V came to 6 bases and at J to 3 bases, leaving 7 bases not matched to a gene. Germline loops: CDR1 MNHEY, CDR2 SVGAGI. This CDR3 is 15 amino acids long. For the CDR3, the DNA is TGTGCCAGCAGAATGCGGGGGGGCTCTACAGATACGCAGTATTTT. Translation gives CASRMRGGSTDTQYF.

The V call is TRBV9, the J call TRBJ2-5, with a tentative D call TRBD2 (5 bases). The germline V gene has CDR1 SGDLS and CDR2 YYNGEE. Between the trimmed V and J ends, which lost 0 bases and 1 base, there was a span of 7 bases. CDR3 length: 14 residues. The CDR3 region has the DNA TGTGCCAGCAGCGTAGATGGGAGCCAAGAGACCCAGTACTTC. As protein: CASSVDGSQETQYF. Filled out from reference TRBV9 and TRBJ2-5, the complete variable domain reads DSGVTQTPKHLITATGQRVTLRCSPRSGDLSVYWYQQSLDQGLQFLIQYYNGEERAKGNILERFSAQQFPDLHSELNLSSLELGDSALYFCASSVDGSQETQYFGPGTRLLVL.

This chain uses TRBV7-6 with TRBJ1-2; 9 positions match TRBD1. The CDR3 runs to 17 residues. J was trimmed by 2 bases and V by 0 bases; bases with no gene match: 7. CDR1 is SGHVS and CDR2 is FNYEAQ in the germline V gene. CDR3 residues: CASSLASTGTGNYGYTF. The CDR3 coding sequence is TGTGCCAGCAGCTTAGCGTCCACCGGGACAGGGAACTATGGCTACACCTTC.

This sequence joins TRBV5-1 and TRBJ2-7; 9 bases map to TRBD2. The V and J ends lost 1 base and 2 bases, in that order; junction bases with no gene match: 4. The CDR3 covers 15 residues. Germline V gene data show CDR1 as SGHRS and CDR2 as YFSETQ. The CDR3 bases are TGCGCCAGCAGCTTGAGGGCGGGGGGGCCCTACGAGCAGTACTTC. Protein sequence: CASSLRAGGPYEQYF.

This clone was seen once. The chain has TRBV28 and TRBJ1-2; D ambiguous. The CDR3 covers 14 residues. Germline assignment: CDR1 MDHEN and CDR2 SYDVKM. The V gene lost 2 bases and the J gene lost 3 bases, with 10 bases spanning the gap. CDR3 sequence (DNA): TGTGCCAGCAGTTTAACGGCGGAGTACTATGGCTACACCTTC. Its translation: CASSLTAEYYGYTF.

V usage is TRBV5-1 and J usage is TRBJ2-1; 8 bases match TRBD1. CDR1 is SGHRS and CDR2 is YFSETQ in the germline V gene. This CDR3 contains 14 residues. V lost 6 bases and J lost 4; bases outside the gene matches: 6. The CDR3 DNA reads TGCGCCAGCACAAACCAGGGGGCGTACAATGAGCAGTTCTTC. Encoded protein: CASTNQGAYNEQFF.

This chain joins TRBV30 and TRBJ2-7; 7 nucleotides match TRBD2. There are 14 residues in the CDR3. The germline V gene encodes CDR1 GTSNPN and CDR2 SVGIG (reference sequence). Losses at the gene ends were 2 bases for V and 5 bases for J; bases not matched to a gene: 9. The CDR3 sequence: CAWSRGVGSNEQYF. The CDR3 coding sequence is TGTGCCTGGAGTCGGGGGGTCGGGTCCAACGAGCAGTACTTC. Full variable domain (outside the CDR3, taken from reference TRBV30 and TRBJ2-7): SQTIHQWPATLVQPVGSPLSLECTVEGTSNPNLYWYRQAAGRGLQLLFYSVGIGQISSEVPQNLSASRPQDRQFILSSKKLLLSDSGFYLCAWSRGVGSNEQYFGPGTRLTVT.

This sequence joins TRBV7-2 and TRBJ2-7; D not resolved. The CDR3 has 16 amino acids. CDR1 SGHTA and CDR2 FQGNSA come from the germline V gene. V was trimmed by 1 base and J by 0 bases, leaving 13 bases between them. CDR3 nucleotides: TGTGCCAGCAGCTTAGGGTCTAGGGTCCTCTCCTACGAGCAGTACTTC. It translates to CASSLGSRVLSYEQYF.

V is TRBV4-3 and J is TRBJ2-7; D may match TRBD1 or TRBD2 (6 bases each). Germline CDR1 and CDR2: LGHNA and YSLEER. V was clipped by 0 bases and J by 3 bases, with 12 bases between them. The CDR3 consists of 15 residues. The CDR3 DNA follows: TGCGCCAGCAGCCAAGAAAGCCGGGGGCACTACGAGCAGTACTTC. Translation gives CASSQESRGHYEQYF.

The chain joins TRBV27 to TRBJ2-2; D not resolved. The length of the CDR3 is 12 residues. The germline V gene encodes CDR1 MNHEY and CDR2 SMNVEV (reference sequence). V was cut by 4 bases and J by 7 bases, with 7 bases left in between. Written as DNA, the CDR3 is TGTGCCAGCAGTTCCTGGGGCGGGGAGCTGTTTTTT. This translates into CASSSWGGELFF.

V and J are TRBV28 and TRBJ1-1; no definite D call. The V gene's germline CDR1 is MDHEN and CDR2 SYDVKM. This CDR3 contains 12 residues. V was trimmed by 3 bases and J by 5 bases, leaving 7 bases between them. The CDR3 here is CASSFRRTEAFF. DNA for the CDR3: TGTGCCAGCAGTTTCCGGAGGACTGAAGCTTTCTTT. The full variable domain, with the rest looked up from reference TRBV28 and TRBJ1-1, is DVKVTQSSRYLVKRTGEKVFLECVQDMDHENMFWYRQDPGLGLRLIYFSYDVKMKEKGDIPEGYSVSREKKERFSLILESASTNQTSMYLCASSFRRTEAFFGQGTRLTVV.

The V gene is TRBV2, the J gene TRBJ2-6; possibly TRBD1 for D (6 bases). Looked up from germline, CDR1 is SNHLY and CDR2 is FYNNEI. V lost 3 bases, J lost 0 bases, and 12 bases lay in between. CDR3 length: 17 amino acids. The CDR3 DNA reads TGTGCCAGCAGTGACGCAGGGGTAAGCTCTGGGGCCAACGTCCTGACTTTC. It yields the protein CASSDAGVSSGANVLTF. Looking up the rest from reference TRBV2 and TRBJ2-6 gives the full variable domain: EPEVTQTPSHQVTQMGQEVILRCVPISNHLYFYWYRQILGQKVEFLVSFYNNEISEKSEIFDDQFSVERPDGSNFTLKIRSTKLEDSAMYFCASSDAGVSSGANVLTFGAGSRLTVL.

V gene TRBV6-4 combines with J gene TRBJ1-2, with D uncertain. There are 13 residues in the CDR3. Trimming took off 4 bases at V and 6 bases at J, with 12 bases between the two ends. Per the germline V gene, CDR1 is MRHNA and CDR2 is SNTAGT. CDR3 loop: CASSAGDGDGYTF. The CDR3 DNA is TGTGCCAGCAGTGCGGGTGATGGAGATGGCTACACCTTC.

This clone has more than one count but fewer than ten. The genes are TRBV20-1 and TRBJ2-7, with unresolved D. Deletions cut 2 bases from V and 5 bases from J, with 7 bases between. This CDR3 contains 11 residues. Looked up from germline, CDR1 is DFQATT and CDR2 is SNEGSKA (reference sequence). CDR3 sequence (DNA): TGCAGTGCTAGACTAGGTGACGAGCAGTACTTC. It is translated as CSARLGDEQYF.

The DNA of the CDR3 is TGTGCCAGCAGCCCGTCGCCCGGACAGGGTTCTATAAACATTCAGTACTTC. This gives the protein CASSPSPGQGSINIQYF. V and J are TRBV14 and TRBJ2-4; TRBD1 aligns across 8 bases. Germline CDR1 is SGHDN and CDR2 is FVKESK. This CDR3 region has 17 residues. V lost 4 bases to trimming and J lost 6 bases; unmatched junction nucleotides: 14.

The chain joins TRBV7-2 to TRBJ1-1; TRBD1 agrees at 8 bases. The CDR3 has 15 residues. Losses at the gene ends were 5 bases for V and 5 bases for J; bases not matched to a gene: 10. Germline CDR1 is SGHTA and CDR2 is FQGNSA. CDR3 in amino acids: CASSLGQGPRTEAFF. CDR3 DNA sequence: TGTGCCAGCAGCCTAGGACAGGGCCCGAGAACTGAAGCTTTCTTT.

The genes are TRBV5-4 and TRBJ2-5; 9 nucleotides align to TRBD2. V lost 5 bases and J lost 5; bases outside the gene matches: 7. CDR3 length: 14 residues. Germline V gene sequence: CDR1 SGHNT, CDR2 YYREEE (reference sequence). The CDR3 is CASRAGGTTETQYF. The CDR3 nucleotides are TGTGCCAGCAGGGCGGGGGGGACTACGGAGACCCAGTACTTC.

The chain is built from TRBV11-2 and TRBJ1-5; 8 nucleotides align to TRBD1. Germline loops: CDR1 SGHAT, CDR2 FQNNGV. CDR3 length equals 16 residues. The V segment lost 3 bases and the J segment 4 bases; nucleotides outside the gene matches: 8. The CDR3: CASSLGRGQVNQPQHF. The CDR3 DNA is TGTGCCAGCAGCTTGGGGAGGGGACAGGTTAATCAGCCCCAGCATTTT.

This clone was recorded once. The chain combines TRBV2 with TRBJ2-1; TRBD2 aligns across 11 bases. This CDR3 has 16 residues. Germline V gene data show CDR1 as SNHLY and CDR2 as FYNNEI. V was clipped by 4 bases and J by 6 bases; unmatched bases: 8. The CDR3 DNA sequence: TGTGCCAGCAGTGGCATCGGGACTAGCGGTATCAATGAGCAGTTCTTC. Translation: CASSGIGTSGINEQFF.

The chain is built from TRBV4-3 and TRBJ2-5; maybe TRBD2 (6 bases). Between the trimmed V and J ends, which lost 4 bases and 2 bases, there was a span of 14 bases. The CDR3 is made up of 15 amino acids. Germline CDR1 and CDR2: LGHNA and YSLEER. CDR3 DNA sequence: TGCGCCAGCAGCCTTCACCGGGACTCGCAAGAGACCCAGTACTTC. Translating gives CASSLHRDSQETQYF.